The 7 T cell receptor beta chains reported below all come from one sample, sequenced in a study of vaccination and CD4 T cells after COVID-19. Sequenced with the Oncomine TCR Beta short-read assay was DNA taken from cultured CD4+ T cells. One entry per CDR3 protein, called by TCRdb with MiXCR from the PCR reads. This table has about 20,000 distinct CDR3 sequences, roughly 24% appearing once. These receptors' antigens are unknown. Treatment specified: approximately nine-day PBMC culture with coronavirus spike peptide pools or control peptides (ViraFEST assay). Sequencing was carried out using cultured CD4+ T cells from blood. These receptors all come from a human donor with COVID-19.

In this sample, this clonotype turned up a few times. This chain links TRBV25-1 with TRBJ1-2, with a possible D match to TRBD1 (5 bases). From germline, CDR1 is MGHDK and CDR2 SYGVNS. This CDR3 comprises 12 residues. The germline V and J ends were trimmed by 3 bases and 3 bases, with 5 bases remaining between them. The CDR3 sequence is CASSDRDYGYTF. The CDR3 nucleotides are TGTGCCAGCAGTGACAGGGACTATGGCTACACCTTC.

This clonotype appeared a few times. This rearrangement joins TRBV5-4 to TRBJ2-5, with TRBD2 matching 13 bases. V trimming: 4 bases; J trimming: 3 bases; junction bases outside the gene matches: 3. Germline V gene lookup returns CDR1 SGHNT and CDR2 YYREEE (reference sequence). The CDR3 is made up of 15 amino acids. The CDR3 region is CASSGGLAGKETQYF. The DNA for the CDR3 is TGTGCCAGCAGCGGGGGACTAGCGGGAAAAGAGACCCAGTACTTC.

The rearrangement uses TRBV29-1 and TRBJ1-1; D gene ambiguous. CDR1 and CDR2 (germline): SQVTM, ANQGSEA. V was clipped by 7 bases and J by 1 base, with 7 bases between them. The CDR3 is made up of 11 amino acids. For the CDR3, the DNA is TGCAGCGGCACAGAGAACACTGAAGCTTTCTTT. Protein product: CSGTENTEAFF.

This clonotype was recorded only once. The chain uses TRBV28 and TRBJ2-1; D might be TRBD1 or TRBD2, each matching 7 bases. Germline CDR1 is MDHEN and CDR2 is SYDVKM. V lost 3 bases and J lost 5, with 14 bases in between. The CDR3 spans 15 residues. CDR3 protein: CASSLGGGRHNEQFF. Here the CDR3 DNA reads TGTGCCAGCAGTTTGGGAGGGGGCAGACACAATGAGCAGTTCTTC.

This clonotype was seen only a few times. The genes are TRBV7-8 and TRBJ1-5; D is perhaps TRBD1 (5 bases). This CDR3 is 14 amino acids long. The germline V and J ends were trimmed by 8 bases and 4 bases, with 15 bases remaining between them. Per germline, CDR1 SGHVS and CDR2 FQNEAQ. The DNA for the CDR3 is TGTGCCAGCGGGGTCGACAGACTTAATCAGCCCCAGCATTTT. Residues: CASGVDRLNQPQHF.

Sample share makes this clonotype medium-sized. The chain recombines TRBV30 with TRBJ1-6; maybe TRBD1 (6 bases). Trimming left V 5 bases short and J 6 bases short, with 14 bases between. Germline V CDR1 and CDR2: GTSNPN, SVGIG (reference sequence). The CDR3 consists of 14 residues. CDR3 bases: TGTGCCTGGCAAAGGGGGGAAGGTAATTCACCCCTCCACTTT. Translating gives CAWQRGEGNSPLHF.

The sample holds a few counts of this clonotype. The gene calls are TRBV2 and TRBJ1-2, with TRBD1 matching over 7 bases. Trimming at V came to 3 bases and at J to 2 bases, leaving 6 bases not matched to a gene. CDR1 and CDR2 from the germline V gene are SNHLY and FYNNEI. This CDR3 is 15 amino acids long. The CDR3: CASSDRAGGNYGYTF. In DNA form, the CDR3 reads TGTGCCAGCAGTGATAGGGCAGGGGGAAACTATGGCTACACCTTC.